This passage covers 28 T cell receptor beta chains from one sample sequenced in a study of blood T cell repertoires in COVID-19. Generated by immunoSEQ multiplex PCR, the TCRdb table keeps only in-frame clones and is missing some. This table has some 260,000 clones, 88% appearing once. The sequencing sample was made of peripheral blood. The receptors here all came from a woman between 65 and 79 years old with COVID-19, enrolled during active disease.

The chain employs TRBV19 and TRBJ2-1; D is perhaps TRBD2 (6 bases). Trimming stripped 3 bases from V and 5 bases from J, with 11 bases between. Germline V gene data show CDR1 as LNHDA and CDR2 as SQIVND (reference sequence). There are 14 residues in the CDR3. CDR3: CASSIGSQNNEQFF. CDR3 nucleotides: TGTGCCAGTAGTATCGGGAGCCAGAACAATGAGCAGTTCTTC.

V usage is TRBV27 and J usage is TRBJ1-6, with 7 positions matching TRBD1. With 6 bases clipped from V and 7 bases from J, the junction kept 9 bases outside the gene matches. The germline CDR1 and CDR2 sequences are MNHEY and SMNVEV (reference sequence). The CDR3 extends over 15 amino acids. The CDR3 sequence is CASRLDRVRNSPLHF. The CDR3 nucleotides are TGTGCCAGCAGACTAGACAGGGTGAGAAATTCACCCCTCCACTTT.

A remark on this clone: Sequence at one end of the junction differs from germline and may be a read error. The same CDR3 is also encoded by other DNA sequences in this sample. CDR3 in DNA: TGCGCCAGCAGGCCAACTAGCGGGAGCACGGATACGCAGTATTTT. Translated: CASRPTSGSTDTQYF. The chain recombines TRBV5-1 with TRBJ2-3, with 11 bases matching TRBD2. This CDR3 region has 15 residues. Per the germline V gene, CDR1 is SGHRS and CDR2 is YFSETQ.

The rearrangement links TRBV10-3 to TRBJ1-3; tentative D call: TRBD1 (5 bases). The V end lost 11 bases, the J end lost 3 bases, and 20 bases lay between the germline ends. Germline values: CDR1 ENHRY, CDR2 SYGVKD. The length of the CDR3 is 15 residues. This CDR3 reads CASQEGQGSGNTIYF. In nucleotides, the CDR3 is TGTGCCTCCCAGGAGGGGCAGGGCAGTGGAAACACCATATATTTT.

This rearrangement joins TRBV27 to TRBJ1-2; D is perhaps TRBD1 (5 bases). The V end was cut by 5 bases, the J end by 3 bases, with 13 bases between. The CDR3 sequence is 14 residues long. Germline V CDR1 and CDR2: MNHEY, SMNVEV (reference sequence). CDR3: CASSLRRDYYGYTF. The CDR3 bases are TGTGCCAGCAGTCTGCGTAGGGACTACTATGGCTACACCTTC.

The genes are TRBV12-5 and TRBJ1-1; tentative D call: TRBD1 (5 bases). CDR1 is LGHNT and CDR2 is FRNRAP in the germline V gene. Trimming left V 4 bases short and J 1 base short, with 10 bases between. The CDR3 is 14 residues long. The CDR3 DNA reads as TGTGCTAGTGGTTACGACAGAAGGAACACTGAAGCTTTCTTT. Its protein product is CASGYDRRNTEAFF.

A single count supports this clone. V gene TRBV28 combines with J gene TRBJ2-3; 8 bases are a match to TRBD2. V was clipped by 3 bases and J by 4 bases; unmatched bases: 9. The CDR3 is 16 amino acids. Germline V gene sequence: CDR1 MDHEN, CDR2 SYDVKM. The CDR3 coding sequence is TGTGCCAGCAGTTTCGGTTCGGGAGGGGGGCCAGATACGCAGTATTTT. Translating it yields CASSFGSGGGPDTQYF.

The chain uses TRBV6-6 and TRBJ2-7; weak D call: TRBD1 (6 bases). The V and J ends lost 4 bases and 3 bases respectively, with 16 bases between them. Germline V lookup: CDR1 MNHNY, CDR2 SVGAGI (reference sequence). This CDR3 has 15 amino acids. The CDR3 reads CASSSQGSSGYEQYF. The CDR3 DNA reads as TGTGCCAGCAGTTCCCAGGGGTCGTCGGGCTACGAGCAGTACTTC.

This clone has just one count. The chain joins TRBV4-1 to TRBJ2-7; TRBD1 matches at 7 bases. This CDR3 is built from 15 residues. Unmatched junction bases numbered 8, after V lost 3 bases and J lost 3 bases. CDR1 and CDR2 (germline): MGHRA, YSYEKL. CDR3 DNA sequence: TGCGCCAGCAGCCAGCCGGGACAGTCGATCTACGAGCAGTACTTC. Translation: CASSQPGQSIYEQYF.

CDR3 residues: CASSMSGGQGSSPLHF. CDR3 nucleotide sequence: TGTGCCAGTAGTATGAGCGGGGGACAGGGGTCTTCACCCCTCCACTTT. The chain links TRBV19 to TRBJ1-6; 10 bases are shared with TRBD1. V was pared by 3 bases and J by 9 bases, with 8 bases of the junction left unmatched. The CDR3 is made up of 16 amino acids. Germline CDR1 is LNHDA and CDR2 is SQIVND (reference sequence).

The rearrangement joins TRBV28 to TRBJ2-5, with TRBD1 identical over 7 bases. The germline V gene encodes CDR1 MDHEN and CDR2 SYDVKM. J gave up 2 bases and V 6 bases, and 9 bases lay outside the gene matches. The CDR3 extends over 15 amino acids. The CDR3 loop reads CASSLTGMGQETQYF. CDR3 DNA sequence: TGTGCCAGCAGCCTGACAGGGATGGGGCAAGAGACCCAGTACTTC. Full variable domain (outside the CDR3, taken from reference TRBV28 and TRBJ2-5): DVKVTQSSRYLVKRTGEKVFLECVQDMDHENMFWYRQDPGLGLRLIYFSYDVKMKEKGDIPEGYSVSREKKERFSLILESASTNQTSMYLCASSLTGMGQETQYFGPGTRLLVL.

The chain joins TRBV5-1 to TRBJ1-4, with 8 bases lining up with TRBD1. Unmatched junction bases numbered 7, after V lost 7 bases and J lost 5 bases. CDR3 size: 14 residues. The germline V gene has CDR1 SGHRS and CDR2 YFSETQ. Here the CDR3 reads CASGSGQGNEKLFF. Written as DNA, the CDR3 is TGCGCCAGCGGATCAGGACAGGGAAATGAAAAACTGTTTTTT.

The CDR3 DNA follows: TGTGCCAGCAGCTTTTTGGACAGGGGACTCTATGGCTACACCTTC. This gives the protein CASSFLDRGLYGYTF. The J gene is TRBJ1-2, the V gene TRBV5-6; TRBD1 matches 9 bases. In germline, CDR1 is SGHDT, CDR2 YYEEEE. Trimming at V came to 2 bases and at J to 4 bases, leaving 6 bases not matched to a gene. The CDR3 sequence is 15 residues long.

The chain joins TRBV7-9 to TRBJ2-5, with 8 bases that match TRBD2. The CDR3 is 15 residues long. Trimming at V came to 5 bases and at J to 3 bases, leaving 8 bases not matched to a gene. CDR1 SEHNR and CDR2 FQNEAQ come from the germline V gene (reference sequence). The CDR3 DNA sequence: TGTGCCAGCAGCCTGACCGGGACTAGTAAAGAGACCCAGTACTTC. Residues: CASSLTGTSKETQYF.

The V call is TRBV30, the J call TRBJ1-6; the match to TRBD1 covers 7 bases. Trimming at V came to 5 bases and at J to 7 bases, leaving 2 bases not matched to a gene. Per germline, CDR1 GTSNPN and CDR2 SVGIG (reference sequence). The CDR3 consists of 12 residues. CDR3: CAWAGGNSPLHF. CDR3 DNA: TGTGCCTGGGCAGGGGGAAATTCACCCCTCCACTTT.

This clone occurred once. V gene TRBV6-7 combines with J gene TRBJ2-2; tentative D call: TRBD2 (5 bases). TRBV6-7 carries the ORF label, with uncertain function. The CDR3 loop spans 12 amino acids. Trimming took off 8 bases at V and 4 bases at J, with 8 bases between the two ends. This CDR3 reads CASPGGTGELFF. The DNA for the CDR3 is TGTGCCAGCCCAGGAGGCACCGGGGAGCTGTTTTTT.

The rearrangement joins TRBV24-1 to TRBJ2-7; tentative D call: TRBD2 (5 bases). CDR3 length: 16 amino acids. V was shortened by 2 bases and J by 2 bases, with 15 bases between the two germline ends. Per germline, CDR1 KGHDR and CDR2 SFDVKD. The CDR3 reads CATSDSTGNRAYEQYF. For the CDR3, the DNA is TGTGCCACCAGTGATTCGACCGGGAATCGGGCCTACGAGCAGTACTTC.

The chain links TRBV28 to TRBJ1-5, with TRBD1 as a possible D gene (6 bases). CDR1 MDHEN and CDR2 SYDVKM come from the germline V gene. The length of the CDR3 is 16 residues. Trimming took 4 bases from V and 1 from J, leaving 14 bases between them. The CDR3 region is CASSSWGGQSNQPQHF. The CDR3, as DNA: TGTGCCAGCAGTTCCTGGGGGGGGCAGAGCAATCAGCCCCAGCATTTT.

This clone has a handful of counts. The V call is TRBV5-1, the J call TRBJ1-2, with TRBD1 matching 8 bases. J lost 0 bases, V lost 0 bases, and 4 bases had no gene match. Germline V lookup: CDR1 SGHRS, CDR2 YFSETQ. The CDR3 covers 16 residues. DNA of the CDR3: TGCGCCAGCAGCTTGGGACAGGGGACAACTAACTATGGCTACACCTTC. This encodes CASSLGQGTTNYGYTF.

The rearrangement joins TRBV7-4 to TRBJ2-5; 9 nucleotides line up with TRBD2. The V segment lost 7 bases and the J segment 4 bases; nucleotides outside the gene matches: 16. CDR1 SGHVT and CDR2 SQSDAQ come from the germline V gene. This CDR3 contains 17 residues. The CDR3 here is CASKTERLADAGETQYF. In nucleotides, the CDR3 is TGTGCCAGCAAGACCGAACGACTAGCGGATGCCGGAGAGACCCAGTACTTC.

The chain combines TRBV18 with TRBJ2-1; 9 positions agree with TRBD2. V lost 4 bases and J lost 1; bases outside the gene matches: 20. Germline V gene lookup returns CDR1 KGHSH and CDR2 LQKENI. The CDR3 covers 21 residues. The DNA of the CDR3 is TGTGCCAGCTCACAGTGGCTGCCCGGGACTAGCCGAATACAGTCCTACAATGAGCAGTTCTTC. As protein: CASSQWLPGTSRIQSYNEQFF.

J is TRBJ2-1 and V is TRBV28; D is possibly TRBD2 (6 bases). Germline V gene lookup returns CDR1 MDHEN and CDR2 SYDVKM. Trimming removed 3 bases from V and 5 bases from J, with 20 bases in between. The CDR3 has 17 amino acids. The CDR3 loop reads CASSFMGGKRSNNEQFF. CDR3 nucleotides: TGTGCCAGCAGTTTCATGGGGGGTAAGCGGAGCAACAATGAGCAGTTCTTC.

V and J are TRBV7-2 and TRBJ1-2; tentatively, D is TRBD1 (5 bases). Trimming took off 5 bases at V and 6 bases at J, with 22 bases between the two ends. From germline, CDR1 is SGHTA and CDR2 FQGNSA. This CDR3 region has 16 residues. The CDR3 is CASSPQPGGGTDGYTF. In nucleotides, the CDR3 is TGTGCCAGCAGCCCTCAACCCGGGGGGGGAACGGATGGCTACACCTTC.

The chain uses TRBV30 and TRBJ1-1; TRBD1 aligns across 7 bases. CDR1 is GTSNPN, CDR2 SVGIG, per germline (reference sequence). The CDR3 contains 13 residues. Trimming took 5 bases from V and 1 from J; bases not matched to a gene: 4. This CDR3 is CAWGSGGNTEAFF. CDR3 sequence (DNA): TGTGCCTGGGGATCAGGGGGGAACACTGAAGCTTTCTTT.

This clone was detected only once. The CDR3 DNA reads as TGTGCCACCAGTGATTTAGGACTAGCGGCCAATGAGCAGTTCTTC. The encoded protein is CATSDLGLAANEQFF. The chain combines TRBV24-1 with TRBJ2-1; 10 bases line up with TRBD2. The trim removed 1 base at V and 6 bases at J, leaving 2 bases unmatched. The CDR3 loop spans 15 amino acids. Germline CDR1 KGHDR, CDR2 SFDVKD.

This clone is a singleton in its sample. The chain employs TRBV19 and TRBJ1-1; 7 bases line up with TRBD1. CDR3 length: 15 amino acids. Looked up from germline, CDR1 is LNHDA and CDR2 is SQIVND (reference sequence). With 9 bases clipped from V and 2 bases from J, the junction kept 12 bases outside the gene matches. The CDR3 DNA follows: TGTGCCAGCCGAAAAGGGGACAGACTAAACACTGAAGCTTTCTTT. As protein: CASRKGDRLNTEAFF.

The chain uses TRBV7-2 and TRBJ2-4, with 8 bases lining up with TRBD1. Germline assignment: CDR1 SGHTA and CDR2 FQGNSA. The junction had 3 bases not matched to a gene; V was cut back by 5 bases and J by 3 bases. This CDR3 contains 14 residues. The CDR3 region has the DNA TGTGCCAGCAGCCAGGACAGGGTCAAAAACATTCAGTACTTC. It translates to CASSQDRVKNIQYF.

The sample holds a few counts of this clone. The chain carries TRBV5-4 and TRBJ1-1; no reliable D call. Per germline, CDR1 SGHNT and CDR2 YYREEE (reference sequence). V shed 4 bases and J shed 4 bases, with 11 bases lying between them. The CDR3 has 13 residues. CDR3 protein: CASSNIGVTEAFF. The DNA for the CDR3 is TGTGCCAGCAGCAACATCGGGGTCACTGAAGCTTTCTTT.